The 16 T cell receptor beta chains below were found in one sample sequenced in a study of OX40 agonist ivuxolimab in advanced cancers. Measured with immunoSEQ multiplex PCR; TCRdb has only the in-frame clones, and not every one. There are about 34,000 clones in the sample; around 90% occur only once, and approximately 3.8% lies in the top ten. Sample: CD4+ or CD8+ T cells sorted from blood, taken in a trial of the OX40 agonist ivuxolimab. The receptors here all came from an adult with an advanced solid tumor such as melanoma, head and neck, liver or kidney cancer.

This chain links TRBV5-1 with TRBJ2-2; 8 positions match TRBD2. Per the germline V gene, CDR1 is SGHRS and CDR2 is YFSETQ. This CDR3 region has 15 residues. Germline trimming cut 2 bases from V and 5 bases from J; bases unmatched to any gene: 5. The DNA for the CDR3 is TGCGCCAGCAGCTTAAGGACTAGCCGAACCGGGGAGCTGTTTTTT. Amino acids: CASSLRTSRTGELFF.

This chain uses TRBV6-6 with TRBJ2-3; D not resolved. V gave up 0 bases and J gave up 0 bases, with 10 bases separating them. CDR1 and CDR2 from the germline V gene are MNHNY and SVGAGI (reference sequence). This CDR3 is 16 amino acids long. The CDR3 sequence: CASSYSRVGSTDTQYF. CDR3 nucleotides: TGTGCCAGCAGTTACTCGAGAGTTGGGAGCACAGATACGCAGTATTTT.

The rearrangement uses TRBV10-3 and TRBJ2-5, with D possibly TRBD1 on 7 matching bases. The germline gives CDR1 ENHRY, CDR2 SYGVKD. This CDR3 has 12 residues. Trimming removed 11 bases from V and 2 bases from J, with 12 bases in between. The chain's CDR3 is CAVGGQQETQYF. The CDR3, as DNA: TGTGCCGTCGGGGGACAGCAAGAGACCCAGTACTTC.

This chain links TRBV11-2 with TRBJ2-5; D is possibly TRBD1 or TRBD2 (6 bases each). CDR3 length: 14 amino acids. Per germline, CDR1 SGHAT and CDR2 FQNNGV. V shed 0 bases and J shed 6 bases, with 11 bases lying between them. The CDR3 DNA sequence: TGTGCCAGCAGCTTAGATCCGGGGGCTCAGACCCAGTACTTC. Translated, it gives CASSLDPGAQTQYF.

The V call is TRBV28, the J call TRBJ1-1, with unresolved D. CDR3 length: 11 residues. Trimming cost V 8 bases and J 4 bases, with 8 bases left between them. From germline, CDR1 is MDHEN and CDR2 SYDVKM. Here the CDR3 DNA reads TGTGCCAGCCACACGGGCACTGAAGCTTTCTTT. This translates into CASHTGTEAFF.

This clone was seen a single time. The gene calls are TRBV12-5 and TRBJ2-7; tentatively, D is TRBD2 (5 bases). The length of the CDR3 is 14 residues. Germline V gene lookup returns CDR1 LGHNT and CDR2 FRNRAP. The V gene lost 7 bases and the J gene lost 3 bases, with 16 bases spanning the gap. For the CDR3, the DNA is TGTGCTAGTGCACTAGGCGGCAGCCTCTACGAGCAGTACTTC. The encoded protein is CASALGGSLYEQYF.

The chain employs TRBV6-6 and TRBJ1-2, with D unresolved. The CDR3 has 11 residues. Trimming took 8 bases from V and 8 from J, leaving 12 bases between them. Germline V gene data show CDR1 as MNHNY and CDR2 as SVGAGI (reference sequence). CDR3 region: CASGVPRGYTF. The CDR3 DNA is TGTGCCAGCGGGGTACCGCGGGGCTACACCTTC.

This chain uses TRBV28 with TRBJ1-1; a possible D gene is TRBD1 (6 bases). Trimming removed 4 bases at V and 4 bases at J, with 16 bases between. The CDR3 sequence is 15 residues long. The germline gives CDR1 MDHEN, CDR2 SYDVKM. CDR3 in DNA: TGTGCCAGCAGTTCCACCAGGACAGTCCTCACTGAAGCTTTCTTT. Its translation: CASSSTRTVLTEAFF.

The chain recombines TRBV27 with TRBJ1-5; 9 nucleotides line up with TRBD1. The CDR3 runs 15 residues. The J segment lost 6 bases and the V segment lost 6 bases, leaving 9 bases of the junction unmatched. Germline CDR1 reads MNHEY; CDR2 reads SMNVEV (reference sequence). In DNA form, the CDR3 reads TGTGCCAGCAGCAGACGGACAGGGGAGGCTCAGCCCCAGCATTTT. It yields the protein CASSRRTGEAQPQHF.

V is TRBV6-6 and J is TRBJ1-2, with a possible D match to TRBD1 (5 bases). CDR3 length: 14 residues. Germline V gives CDR1 MNHNY, CDR2 SVGAGI (reference sequence). V lost 4 bases, J lost 3 bases, and 12 bases lay in between. The chain's CDR3 is CASSSEGQHYGYTF. The CDR3 coding sequence is TGTGCCAGCAGTTCCGAAGGACAACACTATGGCTACACCTTC.

This chain uses TRBV11-1 with TRBJ2-3; D is possibly TRBD2 (5 bases). The CDR3 runs to 16 residues. The germline V gene has CDR1 SGHAT and CDR2 FQDESV (reference sequence). V lost 1 base, J lost 1 base, and 12 bases lay in between. The CDR3 is CASSLVAGHRTDTQYF. CDR3 DNA: TGTGCCAGCAGCTTAGTGGCGGGTCACCGCACAGATACGCAGTATTTT.

The chain is built from TRBV2 and TRBJ1-4; D is uncertain. Germline lookup yields CDR1 SNHLY and CDR2 FYNNEI. This CDR3 region has 15 residues. Deletions cut 2 bases from V and 7 bases from J, with 14 bases between. The CDR3, as DNA: TGTGCCAGCAGTGAAAAGGTCGTCTACGGTGAAAAACTGTTTTTT. This translates into CASSEKVVYGEKLFF.

V gene TRBV6-1 combines with J gene TRBJ1-1; possible D gene TRBD1, 5 bases. Germline CDR1 MNHNS, CDR2 SASEGT. The CDR3 extends over 13 amino acids. V lost 9 bases to trimming and J lost 2 bases, with 13 bases between them. DNA for the CDR3: TGTGCCAGTTTCAGGGACCCAAACACTGAAGCTTTCTTT. It translates to CASFRDPNTEAFF.

The chain has TRBV27 and TRBJ2-5, with TRBD2 matching over 9 bases. The CDR3 covers 20 residues. The V gene's germline CDR1 is MNHEY and CDR2 SMNVEV (reference sequence). Unmatched junction bases numbered 22, after V lost 3 bases and J lost 5 bases. CDR3 region: CASSFTPPTRLAGSRETQYF. Written as DNA, the CDR3 is TGTGCCAGCAGTTTTACCCCTCCCACCCGTCTAGCGGGATCGCGCGAGACCCAGTACTTC.

This chain links TRBV5-1 with TRBJ2-7; D is unresolved. There are 15 residues in the CDR3. Per germline, CDR1 SGHRS and CDR2 YFSETQ. Trimming removed 2 bases from V and 2 bases from J, with 14 bases in between. The CDR3 is CASSLYSLGPYEQYF. The DNA for the CDR3 is TGCGCCAGCAGCTTATATTCCCTAGGGCCCTACGAGCAGTACTTC.

This clone was found a few times. The chain links TRBV6-1 to TRBJ1-1; no clear D. V gave up 7 bases and J gave up 0 bases, with 12 bases separating them. Per germline, CDR1 MNHNS and CDR2 SASEGT. The CDR3 sequence is 14 residues long. CDR3 in amino acids: CASTGGRVNTEAFF. The CDR3, as DNA: TGTGCCAGCACGGGAGGGCGTGTGAACACTGAAGCTTTCTTT.